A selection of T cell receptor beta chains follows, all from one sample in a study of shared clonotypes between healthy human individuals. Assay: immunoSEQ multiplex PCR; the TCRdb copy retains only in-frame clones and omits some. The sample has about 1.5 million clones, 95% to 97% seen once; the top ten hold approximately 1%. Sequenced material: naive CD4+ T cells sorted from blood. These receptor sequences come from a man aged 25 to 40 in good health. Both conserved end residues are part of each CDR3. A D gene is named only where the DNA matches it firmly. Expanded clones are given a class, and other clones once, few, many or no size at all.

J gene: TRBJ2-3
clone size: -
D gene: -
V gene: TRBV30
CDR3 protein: CAWMKGGTDTQYF
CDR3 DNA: TGTGCCTGGATGAAAGGGGGGACAGATACGCAGTATTTT

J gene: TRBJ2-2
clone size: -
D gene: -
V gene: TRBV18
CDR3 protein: CASSPHLENTGELFF
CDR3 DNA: TGTGCCAGCTCACCACATCTAGAGAACACCGGGGAGCTGTTTTTT

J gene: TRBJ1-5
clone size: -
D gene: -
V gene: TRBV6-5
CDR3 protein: CASSGGSQPQHF
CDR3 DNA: TGTGCCAGCAGTGGGGGTTCACAGCCCCAGCATTTT

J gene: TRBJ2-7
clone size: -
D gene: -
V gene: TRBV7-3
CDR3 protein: CASSLGKGIYEQYF
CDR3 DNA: TGTGCCAGCAGCTTAGGGAAGGGCATCTACGAGCAGTACTTC

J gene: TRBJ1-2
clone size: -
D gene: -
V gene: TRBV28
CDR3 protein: CASSLSLAGDYGYTF
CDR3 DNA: TGTGCCAGCAGTTTATCTCTAGCCGGGGACTATGGCTACACCTTC

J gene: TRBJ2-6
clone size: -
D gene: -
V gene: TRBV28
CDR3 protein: CASSLLRGSGANVLTF
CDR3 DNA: TGTGCCAGCAGTTTGCTTCGAGGGTCTGGGGCCAACGTCCTGACTTTC

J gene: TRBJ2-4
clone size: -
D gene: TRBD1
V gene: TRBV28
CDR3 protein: CASSLLPGTDKNIQYF
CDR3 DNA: TGTGCCAGCAGTTTACTCCCCGGGACAGACAAAAACATTCAGTACTTC

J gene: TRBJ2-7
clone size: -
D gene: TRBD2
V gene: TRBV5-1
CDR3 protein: CASSLVATGRAPEQYF
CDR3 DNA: TGCGCCAGCAGCTTGGTGGCGACCGGGAGGGCCCCCGAGCAGTACTTC

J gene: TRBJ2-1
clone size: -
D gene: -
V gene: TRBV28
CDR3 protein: CASARVLSYNEQFF
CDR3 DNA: TGTGCCAGCGCGCGGGTCTTATCCTACAATGAGCAGTTCTTC

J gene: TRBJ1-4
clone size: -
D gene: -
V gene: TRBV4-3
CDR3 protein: CASSPTGGTNEKLFF
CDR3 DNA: TGCGCCAGCAGCCCGACAGGAGGAACAAATGAAAAACTGTTTTTT

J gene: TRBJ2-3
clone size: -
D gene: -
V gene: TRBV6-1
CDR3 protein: CASSEAGHLKSDTQYF
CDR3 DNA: TGTGCCAGCAGTGAAGCGGGACATCTAAAATCAGATACGCAGTATTTT

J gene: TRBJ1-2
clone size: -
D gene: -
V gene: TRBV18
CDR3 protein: CASSPPSVAYGYTF
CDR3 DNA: TGTGCCAGCTCACCTCCGAGTGTTGCCTATGGCTACACCTTC

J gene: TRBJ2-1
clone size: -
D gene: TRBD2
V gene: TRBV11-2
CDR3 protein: CASSLLGLATSYNEQFF
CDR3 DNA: TGTGCCAGCAGCTTACTGGGACTAGCGACCTCCTACAATGAGCAGTTCTTC

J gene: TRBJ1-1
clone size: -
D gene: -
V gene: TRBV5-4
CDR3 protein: CASSTGPNTEAFF
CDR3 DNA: TGTGCCAGCTCTACAGGGCCGAACACTGAAGCTTTCTTT

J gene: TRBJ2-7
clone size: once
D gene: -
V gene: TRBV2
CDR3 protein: CASSRGGPYEQYF
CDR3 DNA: TGTGCCAGCAGTCGAGGGGGTCCTTACGAGCAGTACTTC

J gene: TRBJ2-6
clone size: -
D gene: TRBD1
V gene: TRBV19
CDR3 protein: CASNTDRAGANVLTF
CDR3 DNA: TGTGCCAGTAACACCGACAGGGCTGGGGCCAACGTCCTGACTTTC

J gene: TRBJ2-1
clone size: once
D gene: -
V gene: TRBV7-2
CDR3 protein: CASSLGQPDYNEQFF
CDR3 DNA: TGTGCCAGCAGCTTAGGACAGCCTGACTACAATGAGCAGTTCTTC

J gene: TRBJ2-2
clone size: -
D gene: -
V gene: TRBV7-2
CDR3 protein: CASSRNRVGSTGELFF
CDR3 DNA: TGTGCCAGCAGCCGAAACAGGGTCGGGAGCACCGGGGAGCTGTTTTTT

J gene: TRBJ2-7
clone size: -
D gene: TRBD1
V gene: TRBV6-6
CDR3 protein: CASSYDRGPGPLEQYF
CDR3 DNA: TGTGCCAGCAGTTATGACAGGGGACCAGGGCCTCTCGAGCAGTACTTC